Shown below are 9 T cell receptor beta chains from a single sample sequenced in a study of vaccination effects on CD4 cells after COVID-19. The protocol was immunoSEQ multiplex PCR, while the TCRdb copy is restricted to in-frame clones and leaves out a portion. The sample records tens of thousands of clones, 72% being singletons. In the ViraFEST assay, antigen-specific CD4+ clonotypes were identified by expansion after peptide-pool stimulation. At the end of 10 days of culture, CD4+ T cells were isolated. Either the BNT162b2 or mRNA-1273 vaccine was given to participants in two doses. Their target antigens are unknown. This sample comprised CD4+ T cells from PBMCs cultured with HCoV-229E spike peptides, obtained after COVID-19 vaccination. The receptors derive from a human donor who received a COVID-19 vaccine.

This clone was detected once. The V gene is TRBV7-8, the J gene TRBJ2-7, with 7 bases matching TRBD1. The CDR3 covers 14 residues. Trimming at V came to 1 base and at J to 4 bases, leaving 4 bases not matched to a gene. Germline lookup yields CDR1 SGHVS and CDR2 FQNEAQ. The CDR3 DNA follows: TGTGCCAGCAGCTTAGACAGGGGCTTATACGAGCAGTACTTC. Its protein is CASSLDRGLYEQYF. The whole variable domain, filled in from reference TRBV7-8 and TRBJ2-7, reads GAGVSQSPRYKVAKRGQDVALRCDPISGHVSLFWYQQALGQGPEFLTYFQNEAQLDKSGLPSDRFFAERPEGSVSTLKIQRTQQEDSAVYLCASSLDRGLYEQYFGPGTRLTVT.

V gene TRBV6-5 combines with J gene TRBJ2-7; D unresolved. Germline V gene data show CDR1 as MNHEY and CDR2 as SVGAGI. The CDR3 sequence is 13 residues long. Deletions cut 6 bases from V and 2 bases from J, with 11 bases between. The CDR3 DNA reads TGTGCCAGCAGCAAAACTATCCCCTACGAGCAGTACTTC. Translation: CASSKTIPYEQYF.

CDR3 sequence reads: CASSQFGGGEQFF. The CDR3 DNA is TGTGCCAGCAGCCAATTCGGCGGCGGAGAGCAGTTCTTC. This chain connects TRBV3-1 (or the pseudogene TRBV3-2) to TRBJ2-1; D unresolved. The CDR3 is 13 residues long. Germline V gene sequence: CDR1 LGHDT, CDR2 YNNKEL (reference sequence). Trimming shortened V by 2 bases and J by 10 bases, and 12 bases separated the two germline ends.

This clone occurred once. The rearrangement joins TRBV14 to TRBJ1-2; D gene uncertain. V lost 0 bases to trimming and J lost 7 bases, with 12 bases between them. Per the germline V gene, CDR1 is SGHDN and CDR2 is FVKESK. CDR3 size: 14 residues. The CDR3 nucleotides read TGTGCCAGCAGCCAAGAAGAGTACTCGGGTGGCTACACCTTC. It encodes CASSQEEYSGGYTF.

The chain is built from TRBV6-5 and TRBJ2-1; TRBD2 agrees at 8 bases. The CDR3 contains 16 residues. With 4 bases clipped from V and 7 bases from J, the junction kept 12 bases outside the gene matches. The germline V gene has CDR1 MNHEY and CDR2 SVGAGI. CDR3 residues: CASSSPGLGGVNEQFF. CDR3 DNA sequence: TGTGCCAGCAGTTCCCCGGGACTAGGGGGAGTAAATGAGCAGTTCTTC.

V usage is TRBV14 and J usage is TRBJ1-2; maybe TRBD1 (5 bases). This CDR3 is 13 amino acids long. Germline V gene sequence: CDR1 SGHDN, CDR2 FVKESK. With 4 bases removed from V and 6 bases from J, the gap between germline ends came to 12 bases. As DNA, the CDR3 is TGTGCCAGCAGCCCAAGGACATCCGATGGCTACACCTTC. This translates into CASSPRTSDGYTF. Looking up the rest from reference TRBV14 and TRBJ1-2 gives the full variable domain: EAGVTQFPSHSVIEKGQTVTLRCDPISGHDNLYWYRRVMGKEIKFLLHFVKESKQDESGMPNNRFLAERTGGTYSTLKVQPAELEDSGVYFCASSPRTSDGYTFGSGTRLTVV.

A remark on this clone: An end of the junction differs from the germline gene, which may be a read error. This chain uses TRBV19 with TRBJ1-2; 10 bases agree with TRBD1. This CDR3 contains 13 residues. In germline, CDR1 is LNHDA, CDR2 SQIVND (reference sequence). As DNA, the CDR3 is TGTGCCAGCAGTAGACAGGGGGCCTATGGCTACACCTTC. Its translation: CASSRQGAYGYTF.

The chain employs TRBV4-1 and TRBJ2-7; TRBD2 matches at 11 bases. CDR1 MGHRA and CDR2 YSYEKL come from the germline V gene. Trimming at V came to 2 bases and at J to 5 bases, leaving 5 bases not matched to a gene. The CDR3 length is 15 residues. The chain's CDR3 is CASSQKGLAADEQYF. The CDR3 region has the DNA TGCGCCAGCAGCCAAAAGGGACTAGCGGCCGACGAGCAGTACTTC.

The J gene is TRBJ2-3, the V gene TRBV19, with 10 bases matching TRBD1. With 5 bases clipped from V and 5 bases from J, the junction kept 7 bases outside the gene matches. CDR1 is LNHDA, CDR2 SQIVND, per germline (reference sequence). There are 15 residues in the CDR3. The DNA of the CDR3 is TGTGCCAGTAGTCTCCCGGGACAGGGGCTAGATACGCAGTATTTT. Translated, it gives CASSLPGQGLDTQYF.